This TCR beta chain originates from a study of T cell responses to AZD1222 COVID-19 vaccine. Method: immunoSEQ multiplex PCR; TCRdb's copy keeps in-frame clones and lacks some. The sample lists 70,000 to 75,000 clones, about 90% seen once, with approximately 1.2% in the top ten. Study findings and constraints: Unmutated regions of variants are reportedly targeted by nearly half of spike-specific TCRs. Every sample of the repertoires postdated the peak T cell response. Donors skewed white British and female; clonal diversity was possibly underestimated.

The CDR3 is 12 amino acids. V lost 4 bases, J lost 10 bases, and 11 bases lay in between. Looked up from germline, CDR1 is SEHNR and CDR2 is FQNEAQ (reference sequence). Second doses at about 4 or about 12 weeks were pooled. The sample holds one count of this clone. Its antigen is undetermined. The J gene is TRBJ2-1, the V gene TRBV7-9; D gene unclear. This sample comprised peripheral blood, obtained 28 days after the second AZD1222 dose. This TCR came from an adult who received the AZD1222 COVID-19 vaccine. The CDR3 reads CASSSLGWEQFF. CDR3 coding DNA: TGTGCCAGCAGCTCCTTAGGATGGGAGCAGTTCTTC.